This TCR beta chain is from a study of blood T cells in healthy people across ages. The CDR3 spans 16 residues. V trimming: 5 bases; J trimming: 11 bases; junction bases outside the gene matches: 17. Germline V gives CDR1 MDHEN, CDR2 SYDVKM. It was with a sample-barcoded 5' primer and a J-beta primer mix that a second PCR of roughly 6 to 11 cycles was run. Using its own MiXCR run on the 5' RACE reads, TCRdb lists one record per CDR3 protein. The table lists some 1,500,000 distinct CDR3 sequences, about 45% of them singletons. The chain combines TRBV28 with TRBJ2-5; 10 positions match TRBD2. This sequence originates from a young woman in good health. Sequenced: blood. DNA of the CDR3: TGTGCCAGCAGTGCCCAAACTAGCGGGGACTACAATGAGCAGTACTTC. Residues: CASSAQTSGDYNEQYF.